This TCR beta chain was observed in a study of Graves' ophthalmopathy and Graves' hyperthyroidism. RNA transcripts yielded amplified TCR beta CDR3 regions. In the first round, RT-PCR was carried out with HTBI primers, and a multiplex PCR formed the second round. Each CDR3 protein is one row after TCRdb ran MiXCR on the multiplex PCR reads. The sample carries about 620,000 distinct CDR3 sequences, about 20% recorded once. No ophthalmopathy within 18 months of follow-up signified stable hyperthyroidism. Other autoimmune disease, uncontrolled infection, pregnancy and lactation led to exclusion. Fresh peripheral blood, 8.5 to 10 ml, was the PBMC source. In its sample, this clonotype was seen a few times. CDR3 size: 13 residues. Germline V CDR1 and CDR2: SNHLY, FYNNEI. V dropped 8 bases and J dropped 0 bases, with 10 bases sitting between them.

This chain joins TRBV2 and TRBJ2-5, with D perhaps matching TRBD1 or TRBD2 (5 bases each). The sequence was obtained from a woman under 30 with stable Graves' hyperthyroidism. Some clones in this sample may be carry-over from other donors' samples. The sample was peripheral blood. CDR3 residues: CASGRDDQETQYF. For the CDR3, the DNA is TGTGCCAGCGGCCGGGACGACCAAGAGACCCAGTACTTC.